The source of this T cell receptor (beta chain) is a study of cytomegalovirus exposure and HLA in healthy donors. Study in general: There were under 140 million unique TCR beta sequences, drawn from approximately 180 million T cells, in an earlier analysis. The Caucasian-associated ancestry cluster held around 81% of 300 to 500 genotyped donors.

It was with 60 Vbeta and 13 Jbeta primers that the PCR ran. The data were produced by immunoSEQ multiplex PCR, yet TCRdb's version contains in-frame clones alone and is incomplete. Of some 200,000 clones listed, about 81% are singletons. The CDR3 contains 17 residues. The V end lost 3 bases, the J end lost 1 base, and 15 bases lay between the germline ends. Germline-derived CDR1 and CDR2 are SGHDN and FVKESK. Comments on this clone: Other DNA sequences in the sample encode the same CDR3.

The chain recombines TRBV14 with TRBJ2-2; perhaps TRBD2 as D (5 bases). Source material: PBMCs. The receptor was derived from a woman younger than 30 in good health and CMV-seronegative. The CDR3 DNA follows: TGTGCCAGCAGCCAGGGAAGAGGGAGATGGAACACCGGGGAGCTGTTTTTT. Encoded protein: CASSQGRGRWNTGELFF.